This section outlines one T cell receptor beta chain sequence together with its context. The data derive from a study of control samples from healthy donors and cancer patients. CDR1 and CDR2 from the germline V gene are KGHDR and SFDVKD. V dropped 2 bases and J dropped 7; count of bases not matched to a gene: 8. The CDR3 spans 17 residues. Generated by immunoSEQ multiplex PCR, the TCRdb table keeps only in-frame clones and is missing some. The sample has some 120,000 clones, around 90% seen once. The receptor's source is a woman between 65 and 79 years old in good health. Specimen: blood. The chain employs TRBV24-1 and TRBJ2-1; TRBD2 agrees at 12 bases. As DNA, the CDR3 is TGTGCCACCAGTGATTCGGATCTAGCGGGGGGGCGGAATGAGCAGTTCTTC. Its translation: CATSDSDLAGGRNEQFF.